A selection of T cell receptor beta chains follows, all from one sample in a study of T-cell memory formation after mild COVID-19. TCRdb re-derived calls from the 5' RACE reads in MiXCR, one entry per CDR3 protein. The sample carries some 490,000 distinct CDR3 sequences, 15% to 20% recorded once. The material sequenced was PBMCs or a T cell subset sorted from them (not recorded which). All receptors come from an adult woman who had mild COVID-19 (a few samples of this study predate the infection). Cell type and time point are not known. Both conserved end residues are part of each CDR3. D genes are given only for firm matches. Not all rows give a size; the values are once, few, many and, for expanded clones, a class.

.,TRBV29-1,TRBJ2-7,.,CSVGRRGTTYEQYF,TGCAGCGTGGGTCGGCGGGGAACTACCTACGAGCAGTACTTC
TRBD2,TRBV12-3/TRBV12-4,TRBJ2-1,.,CASSFRLAGGSYNEQFF,TGTGCCAGCAGTTTTCGGCTAGCGGGAGGTTCCTACAATGAGCAGTTCTTC
TRBD1,TRBV5-4,TRBJ2-6,few,CASSGGQGPFGANVLTF,TGTGCCAGCAGCGGGGGACAGGGCCCCTTTGGGGCCAACGTCCTGACTTTC
TRBD2,TRBV9,TRBJ2-3,many,CASSASGGPTDTQYF,TGTGCCAGCAGCGCCTCGGGGGGACCCACAGATACGCAGTATTTT
.,TRBV12-3/TRBV12-4,TRBJ1-3,few,CASSPRDTIYF,TGTGCCAGCAGTCCCCGCGACACCATATATTTT
.,TRBV7-3,TRBJ2-1,many,CASSLLGPIPYNEQFF,TGTGCCAGCAGCCTCTTGGGGCCCATCCCCTACAATGAGCAGTTCTTC
.,TRBV7-8,TRBJ2-7,few,CASKPSGDPPYEQYF,TGTGCCAGCAAACCCTCTGGGGATCCCCCCTACGAGCAGTACTTC
TRBD1,TRBV30,TRBJ1-2,.,CAWSATGADGYTF,TGTGCCTGGAGCGCTACAGGGGCTGACGGCTACACCTTC
.,TRBV12-3/TRBV12-4,TRBJ2-3,many,CASTTMGLDTQYF,TGTGCCAGCACCACAATGGGGTTAGATACGCAGTATTTT
TRBD1,TRBV5-1,TRBJ2-1,.,CASSLAWTGGSEQFF,TGCGCCAGCAGCTTGGCATGGACAGGGGGCAGTGAGCAGTTCTTC
.,TRBV3-1,TRBJ2-1,.,CASSHLLGNEQFF,TGTGCCAGCAGCCACCTCCTCGGCAATGAGCAGTTCTTC
.,TRBV12-3/TRBV12-4,TRBJ2-7,few,CASSFGGAGSYEQYF,TGTGCCAGCAGTTTTGGGGGGGCCGGATCCTACGAGCAGTACTTC
.,TRBV5-5,TRBJ1-1,.,CASSLGPTTTEAFF,TGTGCCAGCAGCCTAGGACCGACAACGACGGAAGCTTTCTTT
.,TRBV11-3,TRBJ2-1,.,CASSPFAGARNEQFF,TGTGCCAGCAGCCCCTTTGCAGGGGCGAGAAATGAGCAGTTCTTC
TRBD2,TRBV24-1,TRBJ2-1,.,CATSGPLAGGTGEQFF,TGTGCCACCAGTGGCCCCTTAGCGGGGGGTACGGGTGAGCAGTTCTTC
.,TRBV18,TRBJ2-7,few,CASSPLGLYEQYF,TGTGCCAGCTCACCACTCGGATTATACGAGCAGTACTTC
.,TRBV11-2,TRBJ1-1,many,CASSLEVRTEAFF,TGTGCCAGCAGCTTAGAGGTCAGAACTGAAGCTTTCTTT